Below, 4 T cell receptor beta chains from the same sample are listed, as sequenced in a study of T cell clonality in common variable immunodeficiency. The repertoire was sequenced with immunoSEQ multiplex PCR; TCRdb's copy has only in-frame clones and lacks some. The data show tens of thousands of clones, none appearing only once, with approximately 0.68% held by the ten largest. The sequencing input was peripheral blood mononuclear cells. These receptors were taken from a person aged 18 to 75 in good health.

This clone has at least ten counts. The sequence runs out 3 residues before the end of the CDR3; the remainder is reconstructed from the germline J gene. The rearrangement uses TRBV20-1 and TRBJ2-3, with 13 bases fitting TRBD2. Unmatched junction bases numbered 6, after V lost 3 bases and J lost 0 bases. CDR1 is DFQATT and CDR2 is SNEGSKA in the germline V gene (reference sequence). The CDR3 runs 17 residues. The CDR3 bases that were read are TGCAGTGCTAGGACTAGCGGGGGGTCCCCTAGCACAGATACG. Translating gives CSARTSGGSPSTDT. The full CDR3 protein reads CSARTSGGSPSTDTQYF.

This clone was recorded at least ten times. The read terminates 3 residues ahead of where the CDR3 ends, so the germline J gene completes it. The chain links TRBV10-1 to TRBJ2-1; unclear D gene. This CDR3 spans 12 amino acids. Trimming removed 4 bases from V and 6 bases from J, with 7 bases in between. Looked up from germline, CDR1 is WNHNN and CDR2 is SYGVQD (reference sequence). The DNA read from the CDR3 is TGCGCCAGCAGTGGCTCTAGCAATGAG. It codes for CASSGSSNE. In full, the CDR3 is CASSGSSNEQFF.

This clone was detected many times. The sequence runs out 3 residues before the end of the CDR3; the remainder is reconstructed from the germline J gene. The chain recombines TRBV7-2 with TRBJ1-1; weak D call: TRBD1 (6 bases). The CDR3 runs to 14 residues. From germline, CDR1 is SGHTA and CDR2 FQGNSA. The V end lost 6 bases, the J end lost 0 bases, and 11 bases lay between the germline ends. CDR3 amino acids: CASRHGQLNTEAFF. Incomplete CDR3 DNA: TGTGCCAGCAGACATGGACAGCTGAACACTGAA. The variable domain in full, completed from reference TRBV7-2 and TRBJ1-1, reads GAGVSQSPSNKVTEKGKDVELRCDPISGHTALYWYRQSLGQGLEFLIYFQGNSAPDKSGLPSDRFSAERTGGSVSTLTIQRTQQEDSAVYLCASRHGQLNTEAFFGQGTRLTVV.

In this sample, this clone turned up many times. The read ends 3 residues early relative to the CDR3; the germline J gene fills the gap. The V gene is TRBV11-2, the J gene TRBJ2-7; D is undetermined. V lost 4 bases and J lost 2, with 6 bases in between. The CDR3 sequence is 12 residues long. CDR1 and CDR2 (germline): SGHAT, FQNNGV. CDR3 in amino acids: CASSSPTYEQYF. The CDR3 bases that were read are TGTGCCAGCAGCTCGCCTACCTACGAG.